The T cell receptor (beta chain) described here comes from a study of monozygotic twins with cystic fibrosis. A word on this clone: What it binds is not known.

Notes on the study in general: Co-twins had the most similar V usage for 13 of 16 pairs, J for 8. The repertoire was suggested to be naive-dominated, clonality median about 0.0094.

TCRdb's table, derived via immunoSEQ multiplex PCR, lists solely in-frame clones and lacks some. The table includes some 25,000 clones, about 96% detected once. This CDR3 region has 16 residues. Germline lookup yields CDR1 SGHTA and CDR2 FQGNSA. The junction had 8 bases not matched to a gene; V was cut back by 4 bases and J by 4 bases. This chain connects TRBV7-2 to TRBJ2-3, with 10 bases that match TRBD2. The receptor was derived from a girl aged 2 to 9 with cystic fibrosis. Specimen: blood. As DNA, the CDR3 is TGTGCCAGCAGCTCCCCAGCGGGAGGGCCGCCAGATACGCAGTATTTT. It specifies CASSSPAGGPPDTQYF.